These T cell receptor beta chains were read from a single sample in a study of beta chain features in type 1 diabetes. The method was immunoSEQ multiplex PCR; TCRdb's version includes in-frame clones alone and lacks a portion of them. The sample has under 800,000 clones, roughly a sixth seen once. Sequencing was carried out using naive CD4+ T cells from blood. All receptors come from a man between 18 and 35 years old in good health. CDR3s include the opening cysteine and the closing phenylalanine or tryptophan. A D gene is named only where the DNA matches it firmly. Part of the rows lack a size; the others show once, few, many or a class for expanded clones.

TRBV28	TRBJ1-1	TRBD1	-	CASSLAGGLNTEAFF	TGTGCCAGCAGTCTTGCAGGGGGATTGAACACTGAAGCTTTCTTT
TRBV10-3	TRBJ1-1	-	few	CAISVVKNTEAFF	TGTGCCATCAGTGTGGTAAAGAACACTGAAGCTTTCTTT
TRBV2	TRBJ2-7	-	-	CASSEQGRYEQYF	TGTGCCAGCAGTGAGCAGGGAAGGTACGAGCAGTACTTC
TRBV7-9	TRBJ1-2	TRBD1	-	CASSPGRDRGNYGYTF	TGTGCCAGCAGCCCGGGGAGGGACAGGGGGAACTATGGCTACACCTTC
TRBV29-1	TRBJ2-1	-	few	CSVDTYYNEQFF	TGCAGCGTTGACACTTACTACAATGAGCAGTTCTTC
TRBV7-8	TRBJ2-6	TRBD1	few	CASRLSTGVPSGANVLTF	TGTGCCAGCAGACTTTCGACAGGGGTGCCCTCTGGGGCCAACGTCCTGACTTTC
TRBV4-1	TRBJ2-7	-	-	CASSRGLSYEQYF	TGCGCCAGCAGCCGAGGACTTTCCTACGAGCAGTACTTC
TRBV9	TRBJ1-1	-	few	CASSGGGTMTEAFF	TGTGCCAGCAGTGGGGGAGGGACCATGACTGAAGCTTTCTTT
TRBV9	TRBJ2-3	TRBD1	-	CASSVANGQGSDTQYF	TGTGCCAGCAGCGTAGCGAACGGACAGGGGTCAGATACGCAGTATTTT
TRBV11-1	TRBJ2-7	-	-	CASSLTDSYEQYF	TGTGCCAGCAGCTTAACAGACTCCTACGAGCAGTACTTC
TRBV10-3	TRBJ2-1	TRBD2	-	CAIAGTSGRAYNEQFF	TGTGCCATCGCCGGGACTAGCGGGAGGGCCTACAATGAGCAGTTCTTC
TRBV6-6	TRBJ2-7	-	-	CAIRQASEQYF	TGTGCCATCAGGCAGGCATCCGAGCAGTACTTC
TRBV28	TRBJ2-3	-	-	CASGDPSTDTQYF	TGTGCCAGTGGGGACCCTAGCACAGATACGCAGTATTTT
TRBV6-6	TRBJ1-5	-	-	CASKAGRSNQPQHF	TGTGCCAGCAAGGCCGGGAGGAGCAATCAGCCCCAGCATTTT
TRBV7-9	TRBJ2-1	TRBD2	few	CASSLFPSGRVDYNEQFF	TGTGCCAGCAGCTTATTTCCTAGCGGGAGGGTGGACTACAATGAGCAGTTCTTC
TRBV5-1	TRBJ1-2	-	-	CASSLVINYGYTF	TGCGCCAGCAGCTTGGTCATCAACTATGGCTACACCTTC
TRBV29-1	TRBJ1-1	TRBD1	few	CSVDHRGLNTEAFF	TGCAGCGTTGACCACAGGGGCTTGAACACTGAAGCTTTCTTT
TRBV28	TRBJ2-7	-	few	CASIGFGTGPEQYF	TGTGCCTCCATCGGTTTTGGAACCGGCCCCGAGCAGTACTTC
TRBV6-6	TRBJ2-7	-	-	CASSYSVASEQYF	TGTGCCAGCAGTTATTCCGTAGCGAGCGAGCAGTACTTC
TRBV4-3	TRBJ1-1	-	few	CASSQLTTKNTEAFF	TGCGCCAGCAGCCAACTGACAACGAAGAACACTGAAGCTTTCTTT
TRBV10-3	TRBJ2-7	-	few	CAISEGSGTGSYEQYF	TGTGCCATCAGTGAAGGGTCCGGGACGGGCTCCTACGAGCAGTACTTC
TRBV4-3	TRBJ1-2	-	-	CASTTTKTGNYGYTF	TGCGCCAGCACTACTACAAAGACGGGGAACTATGGCTACACCTTC
TRBV27	TRBJ1-2	-	few	CASKSKYGYTF	TGTGCCAGCAAATCCAAATATGGCTACACCTTC
TRBV19	TRBJ1-2	-	-	CASTSGPLYGYTF	TGTGCCAGTACCTCCGGACCGCTCTATGGCTACACCTTC
TRBV5-1	TRBJ1-2	-	few	CASSLAGKAGYTF	TGCGCCAGCAGCTTGGCGGGGAAGGCGGGCTACACCTTC
TRBV28	TRBJ1-5	TRBD1	few	CASSYPRTGNNQPQHF	TGTGCCAGCAGTTACCCTCGGACAGGAAACAATCAGCCCCAGCATTTT
TRBV12-2	TRBJ1-3	-	-	CASRLADRLYSGNTIYF	TGTGCAAGTCGCTTAGCGGACAGGCTGTACTCTGGAAACACCATATATTTT
TRBV7-3	TRBJ2-7	-	-	CASSLSPRREQYF	TGTGCCAGCAGCTTATCCCCTCGGCGCGAGCAGTACTTC
TRBV6-5	TRBJ1-6	TRBD1	once	CASSYGTGASPLHF	TGTGCCAGCAGTTACGGTACAGGGGCTTCACCCCTCCACTTT
TRBV18	TRBJ2-1	-	-	CASSHSWGPTNEQFF	TGTGCCAGCTCACACTCCTGGGGGCCGACGAATGAGCAGTTCTTC
TRBV4-1	TRBJ2-7	TRBD2	-	CASNRASGESYEQYF	TGCGCCAGCAACCGGGCTAGCGGAGAGAGCTACGAGCAGTACTTC
TRBV4-2	TRBJ1-3	TRBD1	-	CASSLRTGGAAGNTIYF	TGTGCCAGCAGCCTCCGGACAGGGGGCGCCGCTGGAAACACCATATATTTT
TRBV28	TRBJ2-2	-	-	CASSNTPGELFF	TGTGCCAGCAGTAACACCCCCGGGGAGCTGTTTTTT
TRBV10-3	TRBJ1-5	-	few	CAISEPMGSGNQPQHF	TGTGCCATCAGTGAGCCTATGGGATCGGGCAATCAGCCCCAGCATTTT
TRBV7-2	TRBJ2-6	-	few	CASSPRRRGSGANVLTF	TGTGCCAGCAGCCCTAGGCGCAGGGGCTCTGGGGCCAACGTCCTGACTTTC
TRBV30	TRBJ1-2	-	few	CAWSPTSRQSNYGYTF	TGTGCCTGGAGTCCAACCTCTCGACAATCTAACTATGGCTACACCTTC
TRBV15	TRBJ2-2	TRBD2	-	CATTGLAERHFSELFF	TGTGCCACTACGGGACTAGCGGAAAGACATTTTTCGGAGCTGTTTTTT
TRBV30	TRBJ1-1	-	few	CAWSGLGNTEAFF	TGTGCCTGGAGCGGCCTAGGGAACACTGAAGCTTTCTTT
TRBV2	TRBJ2-5	-	-	CATGVQGRQETQYF	TGTGCCACGGGGGTCCAGGGGCGTCAAGAGACCCAGTACTTC
TRBV28	TRBJ2-1	-	-	CASSRIRGEFF	TGTGCCAGCAGTCGGATCCGCGGGGAGTTCTTC
TRBV4-3	TRBJ2-5	-	few	CASSRQSSGETQYF	TGCGCCAGCAGCCGACAGTCCTCCGGGGAGACCCAGTACTTC
TRBV7-6	TRBJ2-7	TRBD1	few	CASSPRTGQRYEQYF	TGTGCCAGCAGCCCCAGGACAGGTCAGAGGTACGAGCAGTACTTC